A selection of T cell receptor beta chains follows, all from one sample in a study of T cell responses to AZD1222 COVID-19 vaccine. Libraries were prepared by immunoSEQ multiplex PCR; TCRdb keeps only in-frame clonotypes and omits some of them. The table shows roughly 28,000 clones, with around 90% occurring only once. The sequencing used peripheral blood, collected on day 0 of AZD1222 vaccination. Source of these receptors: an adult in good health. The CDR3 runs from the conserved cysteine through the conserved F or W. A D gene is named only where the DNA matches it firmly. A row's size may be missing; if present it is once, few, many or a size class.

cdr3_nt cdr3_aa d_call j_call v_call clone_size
TGTGCCAGCAGCTTAGAACAGGGGTACGGGGAGCTGTTTTTT CASSLEQGYGELFF TRBD1 TRBJ2-2 TRBV11-3 -
TGTGCCAGTAGGGACATTGGGACATCCAATGCGTACTTC CASRDIGTSNAYF - TRBJ2-7 TRBV19 few
TGTGCCAGCTCACCCAGGACAGGGGGTGACACTGAAGCTTTCTTT CASSPRTGGDTEAFF TRBD1 TRBJ1-1 TRBV18 once
TGTGCCAGCTCTAACGGGCCTCTCGGAACCCAGCATTTT CASSNGPLGTQHF - TRBJ1-5 TRBV2 -
TGTGCCAGCAGCTTGGGGGGCTCTGGGGCCAACGTCCTGACTTTC CASSLGGSGANVLTF - TRBJ2-6 TRBV7-2 -
TGTGCCAGCAGTTTAGACGGCTCCTACGAGCAGTACTTC CASSLDGSYEQYF - TRBJ2-7 TRBV28 -
TGTGCCAGCAGTGGGAGGGGTAGCGGGAACACTGAAGCTTTCTTT CASSGRGSGNTEAFF - TRBJ1-1 TRBV3-1/TRBV3-2 -
TGCGCCAGCAGCCAAGAGACCAGGGGGTCGAACACTGAAGCTTTCTTT CASSQETRGSNTEAFF TRBD1 TRBJ1-1 TRBV4-3 -
TGTGCCAGCAGCCAGCACGGACCGGGGACGGGCGGGGAAAAACTGTTTTTT CASSQHGPGTGGEKLFF - TRBJ1-4 TRBV3-1/TRBV3-2 -
TGTGCCAGCAGTTTACGCGATATAGATACGCAGTATTTT CASSLRDIDTQYF - TRBJ2-3 TRBV27 -
TGTGCCAGCAGTGAAGCGCTCCTTATCTCTTATACCCGGACAGGCGGACCCGGGGAGCTGTTTTTT CASSEALLISYTRTGGPGELFF TRBD1 TRBJ2-2 TRBV2 -
TGTGCCAGCAGTCCCAGCCCCGGGACAGGACTGAACACTGAAGCTTTCTTT CASSPSPGTGLNTEAFF TRBD1 TRBJ1-1 TRBV27 once
TGTGCCAGCAGCCTACGAGGATCCGATGAGCAGTTCTTC CASSLRGSDEQFF - TRBJ2-1 TRBV6-6 once
TGTGCCAGCAGCTCCCCCTACAAGGGAGGCATTCAGTACTTC CASSSPYKGGIQYF - TRBJ2-4 TRBV11-2 -
TGTGCCAGCAGCGCAGGACAGGGGTTAGCCAAAAACATTCAGTACTTC CASSAGQGLAKNIQYF TRBD1 TRBJ2-4 TRBV9 -
TGTGCCAGCAGTGAAGGTAGCGGGAGGGCCTTCAATGAGCAGTTCTTC CASSEGSGRAFNEQFF TRBD2 TRBJ2-1 TRBV2 -
TGTGCCAGCAGCTTGACAAGGGGTAGCACAGATACGCAGTATTTT CASSLTRGSTDTQYF - TRBJ2-3 TRBV5-7 -
TGCGCCAGCAGCACAGAACCGGAAAACACTGAAGCTTTCTTT CASSTEPENTEAFF - TRBJ1-1 TRBV5-1 once
TGTGCCAGCAGCCAAGATCCCTTCTTATATGGCTACACCTTC CASSQDPFLYGYTF - TRBJ1-2 TRBV3-1/TRBV3-2 -
TGTGCCAGCAGCCTTCTCCGGACGGAAACTAACTATGGCTACACCTTC CASSLLRTETNYGYTF - TRBJ1-2 TRBV6-6 once
TGTGCCAGCAGCCTACTAGAGGAGGGAGGAGATGAGCAGTACTTC CASSLLEEGGDEQYF - TRBJ2-7 TRBV5-4 -
TGCGCCAGCAGCAGACGACAGGGGTCCATGAACACTGAAGCTTTCTTT CASSRRQGSMNTEAFF TRBD1 TRBJ1-1 TRBV5-1 -
TGTGCCACCAGCAGCGGCCTAGCGGGATTTAGGGAGACCCAGTACTTC CATSSGLAGFRETQYF TRBD2 TRBJ2-5 TRBV15 -
TGCGCCAGCAGCCAAGAATCGAGATCTCCCCAGCATTTT CASSQESRSPQHF - TRBJ1-5 TRBV4-3 -
TGTGCCAGCAGCTTAGAAAGGATAAACTATGGCTACACCTTC CASSLERINYGYTF - TRBJ1-2 TRBV11-2 -
TGCGCCAGCAGCGACCGGGGGGCCGGGGCCAACGTCCTGACTTTC CASSDRGAGANVLTF - TRBJ2-6 TRBV4-1 once
TGTGCCAGCTCACGACCTAGCGGGTCTACCTACGAGCAGTACTTC CASSRPSGSTYEQYF TRBD2 TRBJ2-7 TRBV18 -
TGTGCCAGCAGCGTCCGACAGGCCGACTCTGGGGCCAACGTCCTGACTTTC CASSVRQADSGANVLTF - TRBJ2-6 TRBV14 -
TGTGCCAGCAGCTTGGGACACGTTTACGAGCAGTACTTC CASSLGHVYEQYF - TRBJ2-7 TRBV5-4 -
TGCGCCAGCAGCTTGGGAGTTAGTTATGGCTACACCTTC CASSLGVSYGYTF - TRBJ1-2 TRBV5-1 -
TGTGCCAGCAGTGAATTGGGTAAAGACAAAGCTTTCTTT CASSELGKDKAFF - TRBJ1-1 TRBV25-1 -
TGTGCCAGCAGCTCATCCGGACTGAGGGGGTACGAGCAGTACTTC CASSSSGLRGYEQYF - TRBJ2-7 TRBV13 -
TGTGCCAGCAGCGAACGGGGGTACAATCAGCCCCAGCATTTT CASSERGYNQPQHF - TRBJ1-5 TRBV7-2 -
TGTGCCAGCAGCTTGGCTCACTTAATCCGATCTTCCTACGAGCAGTACTTC CASSLAHLIRSSYEQYF - TRBJ2-7 TRBV5-6 -
TGTGCCAGCAGTTTTGGAGGGCCCCAAAAAAACATTCAGTACTTC CASSFGGPQKNIQYF - TRBJ2-4 TRBV28 -
TGTGCCAGCAGCGTACGACCCCTAGGCGGGAGGGACGAGCAGTACTTC CASSVRPLGGRDEQYF TRBD2 TRBJ2-7 TRBV9 -
TGCGCCAGCAGCTTCCAAGAGACCCAGTACTTC CASSFQETQYF - TRBJ2-5 TRBV5-1 -
TGTGCCAGCAGTTATTACAACTCCTACGAGCAGTACTTC CASSYYNSYEQYF - TRBJ2-7 TRBV6-5 -
TGTGCCAGCAGCTTAGATCCTAGCGGATACGAGCAGTACTTC CASSLDPSGYEQYF TRBD2 TRBJ2-7 TRBV11-2 few
TGCGCCAGCAGTGACAACTCCTTGAATGAGCAGTTCTTC CASSDNSLNEQFF - TRBJ2-1 TRBV10-1 few
TGTGCCAGCAGCTTAGATGGCACCCTTGGCTATGGCTACACCTTC CASSLDGTLGYGYTF - TRBJ1-2 TRBV11-2 few
TGTGCCAGCAGTTTAATTGGGAGGGAGCTGTTTTTT CASSLIGRELFF - TRBJ2-2 TRBV12-3/TRBV12-4 -
TGTGCCAGCAGCATAAGCCACGGTACGCAGTATTTT CASSISHGTQYF - TRBJ2-3 TRBV11-3 once
TGCGCCAGCAGCCTTAGCGGGAGGCCCGCCTACAATGAGCAGTTCTTC CASSLSGRPAYNEQFF TRBD2 TRBJ2-1 TRBV4-1 -
TGTGCCAGCAGCTTATGGGGAAGGGCTATCAGTGAAGCTTTCTTT CASSLWGRAISEAFF - TRBJ1-1 TRBV7-8 -
TGTGCCAGCAGTCGAGCGGGAGTAAGCACAGATACGCAGTATTTT CASSRAGVSTDTQYF TRBD2 TRBJ2-3 TRBV6-2/TRBV6-3 once
TGTGCCAGCTCACCGCAACAGGGAACTAATGAAAAACTGTTTTTT CASSPQQGTNEKLFF - TRBJ1-4 TRBV18 -
TGTGCCAGTAGTATAAGGGGCAGCACCGGGGAGCTGTTTTTT CASSIRGSTGELFF - TRBJ2-2 TRBV19 -
TGCAGCGTTCGTAAGGGCAATCAGCCCCAGCATTTT CSVRKGNQPQHF - TRBJ1-5 TRBV29-1 -
TGTGCCAGTAGAGGCGGGAGTATCACCGGGGAGCTGTTTTTT CASRGGSITGELFF TRBD2 TRBJ2-2 TRBV19 -
TGTGCCAGCAGCCCCGGGACTAGCGGGACTAATGAGCAGTTCTTC CASSPGTSGTNEQFF TRBD2 TRBJ2-1 TRBV27 -